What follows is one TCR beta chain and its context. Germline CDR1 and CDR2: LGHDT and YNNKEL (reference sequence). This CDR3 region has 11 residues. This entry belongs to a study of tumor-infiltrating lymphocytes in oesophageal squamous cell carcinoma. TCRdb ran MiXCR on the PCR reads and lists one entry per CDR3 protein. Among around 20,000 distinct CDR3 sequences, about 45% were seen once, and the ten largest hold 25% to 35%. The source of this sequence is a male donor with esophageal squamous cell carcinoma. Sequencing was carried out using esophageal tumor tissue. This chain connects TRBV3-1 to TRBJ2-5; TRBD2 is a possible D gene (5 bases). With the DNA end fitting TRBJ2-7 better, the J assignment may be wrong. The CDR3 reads CASSQGSEQYF. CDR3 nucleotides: TGTGCCAGCAGCCAGGGGAGCGAGCAGTACTTC.